What follows describes a single T cell receptor (beta chain). The antigen remains unidentified. V was clipped by 2 bases and J by 5 bases, with 13 bases between them. This CDR3 is built from 14 residues. Germline CDR1 reads SGHRS; CDR2 reads YFSETQ. This sample is part of a study of OX40 agonist ivuxolimab in advanced cancers. Study in general: Ivuxolimab, an antibody that agonizes OX40 (CD134), was administered to the patients.

Study-level points and caveats: Antigens targeted by the expanded peripheral T cells were not determined.

Libraries were prepared by immunoSEQ multiplex PCR; TCRdb keeps only in-frame clonotypes and omits some of them. The sample carries about 89,000 clones, roughly 90% recorded once. Sequences were derived from CD4+ or CD8+ T cells sorted from blood, sampled in a trial of the OX40 agonist ivuxolimab. This receptor was obtained from an adult with an advanced solid tumor such as melanoma, head and neck, liver or kidney cancer. The V gene is TRBV5-1, the J gene TRBJ1-2; D possibly corresponds to TRBD1 (6 bases). The CDR3: CASSLQLGTYGYTF. DNA for the CDR3: TGCGCCAGCAGCTTACAACTCGGGACATATGGCTACACCTTC.